This T cell receptor (beta chain) was retrieved from a study of identical twins. Study-level points and caveats: Abundant beta clonotypes from cord blood bore fewer insertions; memory repertoires lacked this pattern.

The V and J ends lost 8 bases and 2 bases, in that order; junction bases with no gene match: 5. Germline V CDR1 and CDR2: LGHDT, YNNKEL (reference sequence). This CDR3 has 14 residues. As to this clonotype: Its antigen is unidentified.

Template switching, a step in the protocol, added a universal primer site, and cDNA carried unique molecular identifiers. TCRdb redid the calling of the 5' RACE reads with MiXCR, one entry per CDR3 protein. The repertoire holds around 510,000 distinct CDR3 sequences, with approximately 14% as singletons. The data also belong to a second study, concerning yellow fever vaccine responses in identical twins.

The chain employs TRBV3-1 and TRBJ2-2, with TRBD2 identical over 7 bases. The clonotype comes from a woman aged 18-35 years in good health. Material for sequencing was CD4+ T cells sorted from blood. CDR3 sequence (DNA): TGTGCCAGCGAGGGAGGGGTTAACACCGGGGAGCTGTTTTTT. Residues: CASEGGVNTGELFF.